The clone carrying this TCR beta chain was detected only a few times. The antigen remains unidentified. This sample was included in a study of OX40 agonist ivuxolimab in advanced cancers. Study background: Six ivuxolimab dose levels, 0.01 to 10 mg/kg, were given intravenously every 2 weeks.

The CDR3 consists of 13 residues. Losses at the gene ends were 4 bases for V and 6 bases for J; bases not matched to a gene: 6. Germline CDR1 SGHNT, CDR2 YYREEE (reference sequence). Findings of the study overall: At doses 0.1 to 3.0 mg/kg, CD4+ and CD8+ clones expanded. Also showing low normalized T-cell clonal expansion were some of the nonresponders.

TCRdb keeps only in-frame clones here, not all; method: immunoSEQ multiplex PCR. Among approximately 30,000 clones, about 77% were seen once, and the ten largest hold 11%. This sequence originates from an adult with an advanced solid tumor such as melanoma, head and neck, liver or kidney cancer. The sample here was CD4+ or CD8+ T cells sorted from blood, taken in a trial of the OX40 agonist ivuxolimab. This chain links TRBV5-4 with TRBJ1-2; 7 bases match TRBD1. The CDR3 region has the DNA TGTGCCAGCAGCACAGGGGAGGTGGATGGCTACACCTTC. Its protein is CASSTGEVDGYTF. Combining the CDR3 with reference TRBV5-4 and TRBJ1-2 gives the whole variable domain ETGVTQSPTHLIKTRGQQVTLRCSSQSGHNTVSWYQQALGQGPQFIFQYYREEENGRGNFPPRFSGLQFPNYSSELNVNALELDDSALYLCASSTGEVDGYTFGSGTRLTVV.